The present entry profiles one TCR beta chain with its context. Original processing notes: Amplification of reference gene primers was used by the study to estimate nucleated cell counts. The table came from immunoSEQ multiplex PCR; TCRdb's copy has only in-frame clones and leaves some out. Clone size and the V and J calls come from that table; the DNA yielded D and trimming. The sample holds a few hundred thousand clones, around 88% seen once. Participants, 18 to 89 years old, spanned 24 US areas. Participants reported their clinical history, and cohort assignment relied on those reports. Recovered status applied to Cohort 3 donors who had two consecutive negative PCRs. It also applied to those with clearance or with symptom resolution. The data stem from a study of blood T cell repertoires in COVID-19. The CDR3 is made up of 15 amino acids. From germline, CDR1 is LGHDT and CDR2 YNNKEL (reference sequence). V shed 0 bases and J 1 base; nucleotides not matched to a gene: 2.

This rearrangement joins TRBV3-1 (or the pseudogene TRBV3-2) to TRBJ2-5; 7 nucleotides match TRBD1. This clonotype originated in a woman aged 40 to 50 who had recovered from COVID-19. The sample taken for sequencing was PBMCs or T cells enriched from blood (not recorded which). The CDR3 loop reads CASSQEGGSQETQYF. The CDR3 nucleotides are TGTGCCAGCAGCCAAGAAGGGGGCTCCCAAGAGACCCAGTACTTC.